The following is a T cell receptor (beta chain) sequence with its context. Its antigen is as yet unknown. This record comes from a study of PD-1 blockade in classical Hodgkin lymphoma. After removal of 0 bases from V and 6 bases from J, the junction contained 11 bases not matched to a gene. This CDR3 spans 18 amino acids. CDR1 GTSNPN and CDR2 SVGIG come from the germline V gene (reference sequence). Described time point: cycle 4 day 1 (C4D1), after five to seven weeks of nivolumab. All trial patients relapsed after autologous stem cell transplantation. Reported best responses ranged across complete response, partial response or progressive disease. Findings of the study overall: Baseline TCR diversity was reportedly lower in newly diagnosed patients than healthy donors. At C4D1, TCR diversity had climbed significantly for CD4+ cells, though not for CD8+ cells. The diversity seen at baseline in complete responders resembled that of newly diagnosed patients.

Repertoires were generated with immunoSEQ multiplex PCR, while TCRdb's copy carries only in-frame clones and drops some. The sample comprises roughly 20,000 clones, 85% to 90% of which are singletons, and roughly 13% rests with the top ten. The J gene is TRBJ2-2, the V gene TRBV30, with 12 bases aligning to TRBD2. The source of this sequence is a human donor with classical Hodgkin lymphoma. Sequenced material: peripheral blood mononuclear cells (PBMCs), taken before the fourth cycle of nivolumab. The CDR3 loop reads CAWSVISSGRALAGELFF. CDR3 bases: TGTGCCTGGAGTGTAATTTCTAGCGGGAGGGCCTTGGCCGGGGAGCTGTTTTTT. Supplemented by reference TRBV30 and TRBJ2-2, the full variable domain reads SQTIHQWPATLVQPVGSPLSLECTVEGTSNPNLYWYRQAAGRGLQLLFYSVGIGQISSEVPQNLSASRPQDRQFILSSKKLLLSDSGFYLCAWSVISSGRALAGELFFGEGSRLTVL.